These T cell receptor beta chains were read from a single sample in a study of lymphopenia after photon versus proton radiotherapy. The table came from immunoSEQ multiplex PCR; TCRdb's copy has only in-frame clones and leaves some out. The repertoire has approximately 62,000 clones, less than 85% of them found once; the top ten carry around 2.1%. The specimen was peripheral blood, collected from a patient treated with proton-based radiotherapy. These receptors were obtained from a man aged 55 to 69 with pancreatic cancer. The CDR3 runs from the conserved cysteine through the conserved F or W. D genes are given only for firm matches. Some rows have no size entry. The others give once, few or many, or a class for an expanded clone.

j_gene,abundance,v_gene,d_gene,CDR3nt,CDR3aa
TRBJ2-1,-,TRBV6-5,-,TGTGCCAGCAGCCAGAGCTTCGGCTCCTACAATGAGCAGTTCTTC,CASSQSFGSYNEQFF
TRBJ2-1,-,TRBV7-6,TRBD1,TGTGCCAGCAGCCTAATCTCTAATGCCGGGACAGGGGTCGGTGAGCAGTTCTTC,CASSLISNAGTGVGEQFF
TRBJ2-3,once,TRBV30,TRBD2,TGTGCCTGGAGTGATGGGACTAGCGGTAGAGATACGCAGTATTTT,CAWSDGTSGRDTQYF
TRBJ2-3,-,TRBV19,-,TGTGCCAGTAGTGATGAGGACGCTGCTTTTGGCACAGATACGCAGTATTTT,CASSDEDAAFGTDTQYF
TRBJ2-7,few,TRBV29-1,TRBD1,TGCAGCGTCGCACGACAGGGGGTTAATCGAGAGCAGTACTTC,CSVARQGVNREQYF
TRBJ1-3,-,TRBV19,-,TGTGCCAGTAGTATACGGTCCGGGAACACCATATATTTT,CASSIRSGNTIYF
TRBJ2-3,-,TRBV9,-,TGTGCCAGCAGCGTAGGAACTGTGGGTTTGGTTACGCAGTATTTT,CASSVGTVGLVTQYF
TRBJ1-2,-,TRBV28,-,TGTGCCAGCAGTTTCGCTCAGCCAACCCCTAACTATGGCTACACCTTC,CASSFAQPTPNYGYTF
TRBJ1-5,-,TRBV21-1,-,TGTGCCAGCAGCAACAGGCAGGATCAGCCCCAGCATTTT,CASSNRQDQPQHF
TRBJ2-7,-,TRBV9,-,TGTGCCAGCAGCGTAAACAGACTGGGCTACGAGCAGTACTTC,CASSVNRLGYEQYF
TRBJ2-1,-,TRBV6-5,TRBD2,TGTGCCAGCAGACCTAGCGGAACCTACAATGAGCAGTTCTTC,CASRPSGTYNEQFF
TRBJ1-1,-,TRBV11-1,-,TGTGCCAGCAAGACAAGTAAGAACACTGAAGCTTTCTTT,CASKTSKNTEAFF
TRBJ1-1,-,TRBV9,-,TGTGCCAGCAGCGCCCTCGGTCCGAACACTGAAGCTTTCTTT,CASSALGPNTEAFF
TRBJ2-1,-,TRBV18,TRBD2,TGTGCCAGCTCACCCGCTAGCGGGAAAAATGAGCAGTTCTTC,CASSPASGKNEQFF
TRBJ2-2,-,TRBV9,-,TGTGCCAGCAGCGTAGGTTACCGAAACGGGGAGCTGTTTTTT,CASSVGYRNGELFF